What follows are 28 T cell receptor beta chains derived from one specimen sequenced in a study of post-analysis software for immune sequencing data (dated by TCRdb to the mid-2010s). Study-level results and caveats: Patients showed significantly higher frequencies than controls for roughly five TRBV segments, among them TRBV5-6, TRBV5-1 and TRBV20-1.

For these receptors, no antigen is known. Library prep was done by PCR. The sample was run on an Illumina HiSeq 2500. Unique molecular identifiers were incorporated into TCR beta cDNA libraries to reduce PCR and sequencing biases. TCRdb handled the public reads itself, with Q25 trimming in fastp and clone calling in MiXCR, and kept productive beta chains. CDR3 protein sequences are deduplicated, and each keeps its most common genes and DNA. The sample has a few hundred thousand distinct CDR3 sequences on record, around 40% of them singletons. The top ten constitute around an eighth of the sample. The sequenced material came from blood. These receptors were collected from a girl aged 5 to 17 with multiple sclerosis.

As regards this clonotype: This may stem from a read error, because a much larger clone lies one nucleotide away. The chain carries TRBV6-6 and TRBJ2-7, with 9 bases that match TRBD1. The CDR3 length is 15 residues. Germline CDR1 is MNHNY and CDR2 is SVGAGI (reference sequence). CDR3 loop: CVSSSPDRGFYEQYF. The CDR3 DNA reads TGTGTCAGCAGTTCCCCCGACAGGGGGTTCTACGAGCAGTACTTC.

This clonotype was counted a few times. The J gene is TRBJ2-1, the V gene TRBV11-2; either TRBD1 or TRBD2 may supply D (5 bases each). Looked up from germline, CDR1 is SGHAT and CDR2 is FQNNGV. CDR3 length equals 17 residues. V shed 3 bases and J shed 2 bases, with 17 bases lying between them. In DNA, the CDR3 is TGTGCCAGCAGCTTTAGGGGTGTTGAGGGCCCCTACAATGAGCAGTTCTTC. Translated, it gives CASSFRGVEGPYNEQFF.

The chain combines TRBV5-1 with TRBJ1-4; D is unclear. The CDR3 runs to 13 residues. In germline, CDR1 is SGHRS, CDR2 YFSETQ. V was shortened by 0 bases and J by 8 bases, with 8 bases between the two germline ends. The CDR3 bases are TGCGCCAGCAGCTTGGTAGGGAAGGAAAAACTGTTTTTT. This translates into CASSLVGKEKLFF. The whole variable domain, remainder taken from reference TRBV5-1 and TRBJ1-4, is KAGVTQTPRYLIKTRGQQVTLSCSPISGHRSVSWYQQTPGQGLQFLFEYFSETQRNKGNFPGRFSGRQFSNSRSEMNVSTLELGDSALYLCASSLVGKEKLFFGSGTQLSVL.

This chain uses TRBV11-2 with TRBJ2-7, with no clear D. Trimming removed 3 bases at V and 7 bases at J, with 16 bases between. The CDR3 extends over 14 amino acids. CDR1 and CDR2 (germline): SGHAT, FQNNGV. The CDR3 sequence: CASSLNYQNNEQYF. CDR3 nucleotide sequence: TGTGCCAGCAGCTTGAACTATCAAAACAATGAGCAGTACTTC. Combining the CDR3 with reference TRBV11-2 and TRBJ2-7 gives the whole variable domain EAGVAQSPRYKIIEKRQSVAFWCNPISGHATLYWYQQILGQGPKLLIQFQNNGVVDDSQLPKDRFSAERLKGVDSTLKIQPAKLEDSAVYLCASSLNYQNNEQYFGPGTRLTVT.

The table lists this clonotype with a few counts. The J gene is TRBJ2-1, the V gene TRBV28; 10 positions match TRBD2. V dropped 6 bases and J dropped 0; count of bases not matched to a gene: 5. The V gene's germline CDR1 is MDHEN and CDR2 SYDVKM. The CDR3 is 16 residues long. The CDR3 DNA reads TGTGCCAGCAGCCGTAGCGGGAGGAGCTCCTACAATGAGCAGTTCTTC. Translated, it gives CASSRSGRSSYNEQFF.

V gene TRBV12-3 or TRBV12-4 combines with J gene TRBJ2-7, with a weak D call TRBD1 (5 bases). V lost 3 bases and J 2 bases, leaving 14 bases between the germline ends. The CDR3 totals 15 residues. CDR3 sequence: CASSFSSRAAYEQYF. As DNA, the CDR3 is TGTGCCAGCAGTTTTTCATCCAGGGCGGCCTACGAGCAGTACTTC.

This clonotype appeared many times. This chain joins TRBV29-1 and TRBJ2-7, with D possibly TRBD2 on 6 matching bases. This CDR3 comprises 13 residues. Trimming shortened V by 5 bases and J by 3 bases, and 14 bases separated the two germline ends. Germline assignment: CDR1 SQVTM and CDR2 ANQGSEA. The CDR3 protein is CSVSTGELYEQYF. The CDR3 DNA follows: TGCAGCGTTTCGACGGGGGAGCTCTACGAGCAGTACTTC.

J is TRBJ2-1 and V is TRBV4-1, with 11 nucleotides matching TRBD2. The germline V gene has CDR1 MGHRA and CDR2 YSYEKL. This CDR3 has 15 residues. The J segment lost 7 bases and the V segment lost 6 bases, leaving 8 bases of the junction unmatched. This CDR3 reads CASRPTSGTVNEQFF. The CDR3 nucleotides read TGCGCCAGCAGACCGACTAGCGGGACGGTTAATGAGCAGTTCTTC.

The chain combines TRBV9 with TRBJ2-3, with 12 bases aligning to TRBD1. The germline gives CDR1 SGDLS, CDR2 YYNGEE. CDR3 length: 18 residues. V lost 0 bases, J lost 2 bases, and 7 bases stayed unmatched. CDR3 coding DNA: TGTGCCAGCAGCGTAGGGGACAGGGGGCTTCGAGACACAGATACGCAGTATTTT. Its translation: CASSVGDRGLRDTDTQYF.

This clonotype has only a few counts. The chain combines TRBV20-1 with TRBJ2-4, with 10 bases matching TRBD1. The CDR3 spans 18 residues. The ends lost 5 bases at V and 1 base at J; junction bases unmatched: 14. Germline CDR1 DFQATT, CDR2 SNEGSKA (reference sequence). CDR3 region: CSADPGTGDSFAKNIQYF. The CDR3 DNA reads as TGCAGTGCTGACCCGGGGACAGGGGATTCCTTTGCCAAAAACATTCAGTACTTC.

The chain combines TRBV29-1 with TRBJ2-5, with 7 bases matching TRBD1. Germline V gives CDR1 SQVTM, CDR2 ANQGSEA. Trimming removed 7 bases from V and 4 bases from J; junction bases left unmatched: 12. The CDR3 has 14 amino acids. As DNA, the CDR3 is TGCAGCGGCCGGACAGGCGGGTGGCCAGAGACCCAGTACTTC. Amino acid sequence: CSGRTGGWPETQYF.

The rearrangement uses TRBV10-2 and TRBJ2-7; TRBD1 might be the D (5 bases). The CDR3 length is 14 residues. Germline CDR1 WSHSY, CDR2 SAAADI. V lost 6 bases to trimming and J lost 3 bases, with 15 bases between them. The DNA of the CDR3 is TGCGCCAGCAGCGCACAACAGGAAAACTACGAGCAGTACTTC. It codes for CASSAQQENYEQYF.

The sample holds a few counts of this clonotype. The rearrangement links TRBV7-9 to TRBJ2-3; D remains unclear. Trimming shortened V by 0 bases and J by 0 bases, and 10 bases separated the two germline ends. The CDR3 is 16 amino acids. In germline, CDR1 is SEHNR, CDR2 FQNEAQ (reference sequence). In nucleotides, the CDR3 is TGTGCCAGCAGCTTAGCTCCGAGATCGAGCACAGATACGCAGTATTTT. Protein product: CASSLAPRSSTDTQYF.

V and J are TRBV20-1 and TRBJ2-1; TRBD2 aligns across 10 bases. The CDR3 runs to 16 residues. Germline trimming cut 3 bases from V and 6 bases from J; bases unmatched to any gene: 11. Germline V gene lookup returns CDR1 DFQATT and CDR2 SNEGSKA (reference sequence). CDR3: CSASLASGSYFNEQFF. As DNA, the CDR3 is TGCAGTGCTAGTCTGGCTAGCGGGAGTTACTTCAATGAGCAGTTCTTC.

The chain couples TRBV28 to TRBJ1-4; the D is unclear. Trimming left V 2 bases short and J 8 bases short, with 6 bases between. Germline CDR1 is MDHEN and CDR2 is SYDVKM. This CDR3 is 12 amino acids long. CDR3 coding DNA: TGTGCCAGCAGTTTAAGGTCCGAAAAACTGTTTTTT. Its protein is CASSLRSEKLFF.

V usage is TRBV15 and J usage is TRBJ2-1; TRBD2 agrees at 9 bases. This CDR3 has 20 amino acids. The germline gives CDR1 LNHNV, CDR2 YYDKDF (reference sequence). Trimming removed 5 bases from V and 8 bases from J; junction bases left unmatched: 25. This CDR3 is CATSGLDSPGLARAYYEQFF. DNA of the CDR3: TGTGCCACCAGCGGCCTCGACAGTCCCGGACTAGCGCGGGCCTATTATGAGCAGTTCTTC.

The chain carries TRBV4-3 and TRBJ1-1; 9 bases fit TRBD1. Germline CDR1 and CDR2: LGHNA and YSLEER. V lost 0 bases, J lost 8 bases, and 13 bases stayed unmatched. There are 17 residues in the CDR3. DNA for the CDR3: TGCGCCAGCAGCCAAGATTTCCCTCCCTTCGGGACAGGGGAAGCTTTCTTT. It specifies CASSQDFPPFGTGEAFF.

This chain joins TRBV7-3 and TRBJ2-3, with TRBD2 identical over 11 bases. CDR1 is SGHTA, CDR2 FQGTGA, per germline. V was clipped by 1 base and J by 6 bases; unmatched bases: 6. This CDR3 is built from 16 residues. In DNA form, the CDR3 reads TGTGCCAGCAGCTTAAGGGCTAGCGGGAGGTCCGATACGCAGTATTTT. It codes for CASSLRASGRSDTQYF.

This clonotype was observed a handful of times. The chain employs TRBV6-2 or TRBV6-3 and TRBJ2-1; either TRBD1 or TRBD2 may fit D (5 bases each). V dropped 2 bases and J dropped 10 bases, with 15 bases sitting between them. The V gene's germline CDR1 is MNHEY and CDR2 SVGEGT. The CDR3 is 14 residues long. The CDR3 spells CASSYIDPRDEQFF. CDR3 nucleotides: TGTGCCAGCAGTTACATAGACCCCCGGGACGAGCAGTTCTTC.

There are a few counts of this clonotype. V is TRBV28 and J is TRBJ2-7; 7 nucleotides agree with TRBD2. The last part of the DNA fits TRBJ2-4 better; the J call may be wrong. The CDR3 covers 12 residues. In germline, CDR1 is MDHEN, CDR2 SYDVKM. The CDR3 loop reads CASSLGGNIQYF. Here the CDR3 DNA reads TGTGCCAGCAGCCTGGGGGGGAACATTCAGTACTTC.

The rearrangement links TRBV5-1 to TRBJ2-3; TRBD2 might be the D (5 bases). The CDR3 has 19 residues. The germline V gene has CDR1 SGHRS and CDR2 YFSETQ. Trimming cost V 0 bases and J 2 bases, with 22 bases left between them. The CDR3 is CASSLAVGGQVSYTDTQYF. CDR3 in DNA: TGCGCCAGCAGCTTGGCAGTTGGCGGGCAGGTCTCCTACACAGATACGCAGTATTTT.

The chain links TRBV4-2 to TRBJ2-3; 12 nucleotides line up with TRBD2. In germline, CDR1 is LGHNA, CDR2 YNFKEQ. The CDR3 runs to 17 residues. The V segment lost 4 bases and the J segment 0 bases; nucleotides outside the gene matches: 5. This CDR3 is CASSLRTSGASTDTQYF. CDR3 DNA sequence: TGTGCCAGCAGCCTAAGGACTAGCGGGGCAAGCACAGATACGCAGTATTTT.

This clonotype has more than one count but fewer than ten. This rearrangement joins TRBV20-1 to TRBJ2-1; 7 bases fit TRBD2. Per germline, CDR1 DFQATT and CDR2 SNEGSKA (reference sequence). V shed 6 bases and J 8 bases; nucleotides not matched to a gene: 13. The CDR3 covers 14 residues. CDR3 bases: TGCAGTGCCCCAGGTGGCGGGAGTAGGGATGAGCAGTTCTTC. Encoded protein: CSAPGGGSRDEQFF.

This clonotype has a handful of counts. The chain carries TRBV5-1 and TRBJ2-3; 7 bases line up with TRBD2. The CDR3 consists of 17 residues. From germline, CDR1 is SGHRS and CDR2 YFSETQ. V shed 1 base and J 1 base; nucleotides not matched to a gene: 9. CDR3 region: CASSLFPAGEGTDTQYF. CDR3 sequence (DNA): TGCGCCAGCAGCTTGTTTCCGGCGGGAGAGGGCACAGATACGCAGTATTTT.

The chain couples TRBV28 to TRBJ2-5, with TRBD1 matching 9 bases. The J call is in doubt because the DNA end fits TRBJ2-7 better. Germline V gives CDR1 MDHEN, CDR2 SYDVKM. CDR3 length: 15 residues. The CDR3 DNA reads TGTGCCAGCAGGCCGACCGGGACAGGGTCCTACGAGCAGTACTTC. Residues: CASRPTGTGSYEQYF.

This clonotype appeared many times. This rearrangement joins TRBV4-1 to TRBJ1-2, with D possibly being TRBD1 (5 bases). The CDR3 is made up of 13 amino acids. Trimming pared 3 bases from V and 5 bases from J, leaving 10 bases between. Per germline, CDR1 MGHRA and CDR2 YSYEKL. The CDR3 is CASSHQGGYGYTF. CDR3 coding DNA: TGCGCCAGCAGCCATCAGGGAGGGTATGGCTACACCTTC.

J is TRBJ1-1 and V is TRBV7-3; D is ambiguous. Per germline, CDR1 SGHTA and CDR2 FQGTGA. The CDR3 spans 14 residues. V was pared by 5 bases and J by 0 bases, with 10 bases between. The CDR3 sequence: CASSTGRLNTEAFF. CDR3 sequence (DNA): TGTGCCAGCAGCACCGGGAGGCTGAACACTGAAGCTTTCTTT.

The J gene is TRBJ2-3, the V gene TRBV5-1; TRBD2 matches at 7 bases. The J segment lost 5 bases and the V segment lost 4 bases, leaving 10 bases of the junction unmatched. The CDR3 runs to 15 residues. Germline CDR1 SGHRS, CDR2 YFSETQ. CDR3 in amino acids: CASSRSTGGVDTQYF. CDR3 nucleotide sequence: TGCGCCAGCAGCCGGTCCACGGGAGGAGTAGATACGCAGTATTTT. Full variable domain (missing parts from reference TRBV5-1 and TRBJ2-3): KAGVTQTPRYLIKTRGQQVTLSCSPISGHRSVSWYQQTPGQGLQFLFEYFSETQRNKGNFPGRFSGRQFSNSRSEMNVSTLELGDSALYLCASSRSTGGVDTQYFGPGTRLTVL.